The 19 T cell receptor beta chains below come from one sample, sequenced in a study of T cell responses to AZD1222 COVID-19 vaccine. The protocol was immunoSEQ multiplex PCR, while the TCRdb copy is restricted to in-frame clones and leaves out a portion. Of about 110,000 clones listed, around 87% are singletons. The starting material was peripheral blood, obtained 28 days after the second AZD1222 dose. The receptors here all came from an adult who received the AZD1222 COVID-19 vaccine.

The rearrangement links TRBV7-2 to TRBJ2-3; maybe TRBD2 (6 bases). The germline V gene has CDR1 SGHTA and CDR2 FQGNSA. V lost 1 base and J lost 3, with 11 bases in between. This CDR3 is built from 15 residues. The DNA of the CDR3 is TGTGCCAGCAGCTTAGGGGTCGGGGGAACAGATACGCAGTATTTT. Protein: CASSLGVGGTDTQYF.

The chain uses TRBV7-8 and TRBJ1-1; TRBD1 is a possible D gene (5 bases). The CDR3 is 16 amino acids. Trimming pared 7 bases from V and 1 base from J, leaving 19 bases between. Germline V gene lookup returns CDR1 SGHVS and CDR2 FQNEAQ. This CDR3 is CASTHGGGVGNTEAFF. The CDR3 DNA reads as TGTGCCAGCACCCACGGCGGAGGGGTGGGGAACACTGAAGCTTTCTTT.

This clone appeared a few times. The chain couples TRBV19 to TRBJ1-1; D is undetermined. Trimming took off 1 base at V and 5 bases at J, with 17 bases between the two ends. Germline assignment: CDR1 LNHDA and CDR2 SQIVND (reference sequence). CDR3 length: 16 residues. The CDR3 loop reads CASSIGGSGRKTEAFF. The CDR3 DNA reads TGTGCCAGTAGTATAGGGGGATCGGGCAGAAAAACTGAAGCTTTCTTT.

The CDR3 region is CASSLQSSGSTDTQYF. Written as DNA, the CDR3 is TGTGCCAGCAGCTTACAGTCTAGCGGTAGCACAGATACGCAGTATTTT. The gene calls are TRBV7-2 and TRBJ2-3, with TRBD2 matching over 7 bases. Germline trimming cut 2 bases from V and 0 bases from J; bases unmatched to any gene: 5. Germline V gene lookup returns CDR1 SGHTA and CDR2 FQGNSA. There are 16 residues in the CDR3.

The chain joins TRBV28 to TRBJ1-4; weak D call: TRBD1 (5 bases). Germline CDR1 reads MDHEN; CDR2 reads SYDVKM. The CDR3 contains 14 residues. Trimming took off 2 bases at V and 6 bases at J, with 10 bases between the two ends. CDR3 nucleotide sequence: TGTGCCAGCAGTTTAGGGGGACGGGATGAAAAACTGTTTTTT. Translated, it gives CASSLGGRDEKLFF.

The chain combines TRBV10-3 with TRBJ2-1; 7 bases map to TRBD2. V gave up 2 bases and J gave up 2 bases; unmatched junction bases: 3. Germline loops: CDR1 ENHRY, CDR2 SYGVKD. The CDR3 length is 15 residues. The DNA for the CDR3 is TGTGCCATCAGTGAGACCAGCGGGACCTACAATGAGCAGTTCTTC. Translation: CAISETSGTYNEQFF.

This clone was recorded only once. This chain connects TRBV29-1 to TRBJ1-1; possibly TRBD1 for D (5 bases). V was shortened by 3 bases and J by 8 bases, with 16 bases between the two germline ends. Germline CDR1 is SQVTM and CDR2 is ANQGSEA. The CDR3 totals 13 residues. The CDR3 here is CSVDRLGGEEAFF. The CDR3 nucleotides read TGCAGCGTTGACAGATTGGGGGGGGAGGAAGCTTTCTTT.

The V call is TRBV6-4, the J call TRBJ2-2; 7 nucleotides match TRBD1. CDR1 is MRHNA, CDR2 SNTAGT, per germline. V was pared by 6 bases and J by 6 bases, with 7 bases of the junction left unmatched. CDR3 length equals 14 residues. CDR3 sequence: CASSPDREPGELFF. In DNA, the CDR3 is TGTGCCAGCAGCCCAGACAGGGAGCCCGGGGAGCTGTTTTTT.

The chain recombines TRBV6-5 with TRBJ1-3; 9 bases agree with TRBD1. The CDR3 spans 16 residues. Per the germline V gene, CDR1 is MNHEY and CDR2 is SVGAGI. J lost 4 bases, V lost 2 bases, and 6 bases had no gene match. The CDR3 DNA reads TGTGCCAGCAGTTACGACTACAGGGGGCTGGGAAACACCATATATTTT. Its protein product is CASSYDYRGLGNTIYF.

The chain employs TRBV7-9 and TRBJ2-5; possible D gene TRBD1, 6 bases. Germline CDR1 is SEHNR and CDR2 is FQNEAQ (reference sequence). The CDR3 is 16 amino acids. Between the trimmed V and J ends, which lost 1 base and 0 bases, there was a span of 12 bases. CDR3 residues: CASSLDLTGHQETQYF. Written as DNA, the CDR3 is TGTGCCAGCAGCTTAGACCTGACAGGCCACCAAGAGACCCAGTACTTC.

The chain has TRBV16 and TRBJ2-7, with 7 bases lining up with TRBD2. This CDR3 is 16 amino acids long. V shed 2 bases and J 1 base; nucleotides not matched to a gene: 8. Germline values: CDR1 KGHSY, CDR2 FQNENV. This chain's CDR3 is CASSQKSLAVSYEQYF. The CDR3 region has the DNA TGTGCCAGCAGCCAAAAGTCCCTAGCGGTTTCCTACGAGCAGTACTTC.

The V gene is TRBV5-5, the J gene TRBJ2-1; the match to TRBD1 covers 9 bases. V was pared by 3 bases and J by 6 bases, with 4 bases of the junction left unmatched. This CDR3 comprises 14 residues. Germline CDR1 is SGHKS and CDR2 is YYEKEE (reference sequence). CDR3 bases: TGTGCCAGCAGCTGGGGGGACAGGGCCAATGAGCAGTTCTTC. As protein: CASSWGDRANEQFF.

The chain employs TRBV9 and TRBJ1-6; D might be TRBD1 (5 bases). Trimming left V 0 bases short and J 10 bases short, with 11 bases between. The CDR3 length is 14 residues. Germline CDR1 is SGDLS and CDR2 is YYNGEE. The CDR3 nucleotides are TGTGCCAGCAGCGTAGAACCAGGGAACTCACCCCTCCACTTT. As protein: CASSVEPGNSPLHF.

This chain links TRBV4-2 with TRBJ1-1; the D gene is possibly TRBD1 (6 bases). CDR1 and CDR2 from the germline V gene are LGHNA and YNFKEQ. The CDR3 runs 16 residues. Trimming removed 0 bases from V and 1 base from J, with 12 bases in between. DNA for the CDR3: TGTGCCAGCAGCCAAGAAGGGGGTTTACCGAACACTGAAGCTTTCTTT. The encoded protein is CASSQEGGLPNTEAFF.

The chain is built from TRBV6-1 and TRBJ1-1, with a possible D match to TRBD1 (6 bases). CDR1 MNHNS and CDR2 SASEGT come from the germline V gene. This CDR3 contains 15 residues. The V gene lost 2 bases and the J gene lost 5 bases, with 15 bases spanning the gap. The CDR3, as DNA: TGTGCCAGCAGTGAATGGGGGGCTGGAGGTACTGAAGCTTTCTTT. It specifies CASSEWGAGGTEAFF.

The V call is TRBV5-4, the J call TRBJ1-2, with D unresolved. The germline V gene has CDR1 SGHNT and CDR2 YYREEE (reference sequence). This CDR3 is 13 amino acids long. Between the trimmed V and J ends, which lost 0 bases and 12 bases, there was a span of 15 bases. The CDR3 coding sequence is TGTGCCAGCAGCTTGGACCGAGGTCGGTGGGACACCTTC. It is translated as CASSLDRGRWDTF. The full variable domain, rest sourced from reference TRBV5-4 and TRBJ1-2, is ETGVTQSPTHLIKTRGQQVTLRCSSQSGHNTVSWYQQALGQGPQFIFQYYREEENGRGNFPPRFSGLQFPNYSSELNVNALELDDSALYLCASSLDRGRWDTFGSGTRLTVV.

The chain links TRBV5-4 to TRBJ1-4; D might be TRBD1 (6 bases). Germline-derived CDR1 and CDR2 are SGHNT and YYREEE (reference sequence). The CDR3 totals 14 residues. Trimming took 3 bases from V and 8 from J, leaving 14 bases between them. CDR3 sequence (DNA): TGTGCCAGCAGCTCGGACAGTCAGAGGGAAAAACTGTTTTTT. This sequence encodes CASSSDSQREKLFF.

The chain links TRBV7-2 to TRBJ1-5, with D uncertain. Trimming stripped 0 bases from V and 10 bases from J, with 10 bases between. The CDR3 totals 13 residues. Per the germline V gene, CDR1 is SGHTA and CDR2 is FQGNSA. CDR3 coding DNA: TGTGCCAGCAGCTTAGCCCTGGAGGGACCCCAGCATTTT. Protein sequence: CASSLALEGPQHF.

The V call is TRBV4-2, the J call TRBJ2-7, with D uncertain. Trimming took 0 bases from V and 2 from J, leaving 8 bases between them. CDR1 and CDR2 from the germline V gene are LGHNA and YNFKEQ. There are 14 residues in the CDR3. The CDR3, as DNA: TGTGCCAGCAGCCAAGATCTGATAGCCTACGAGCAGTACTTC. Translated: CASSQDLIAYEQYF.